This T cell receptor (beta chain) was sequenced during a study of somatic mutations in cytotoxic T cells in rheumatoid arthritis. The study's findings and limits: In about an eighth of the 65 patients, the largest CD8+ clone exceeded 20% of CD8+ cells.

On this clone itself: The antigen remains undetermined.

Measured with immunoSEQ multiplex PCR; TCRdb has only the in-frame clones, and not every one. The profile shows 12,000 or so clones, approximately 70% of them singletons. Trimming stripped 5 bases from V and 6 bases from J, with 18 bases between. The CDR3 has 14 amino acids. Germline values: CDR1 SGHRS, CDR2 YFSETQ. The sequence came from a man aged 60 to 75 in good health. This chain links TRBV5-1 with TRBJ2-7, with a tentative D call TRBD2 (6 bases). Specimen: CD8+ T cells sorted from blood. Here the CDR3 reads CASSLNLGLFEQYF. DNA for the CDR3: TGCGCCAGCAGTCTGAACCTGGGACTTTTCGAGCAGTACTTC.